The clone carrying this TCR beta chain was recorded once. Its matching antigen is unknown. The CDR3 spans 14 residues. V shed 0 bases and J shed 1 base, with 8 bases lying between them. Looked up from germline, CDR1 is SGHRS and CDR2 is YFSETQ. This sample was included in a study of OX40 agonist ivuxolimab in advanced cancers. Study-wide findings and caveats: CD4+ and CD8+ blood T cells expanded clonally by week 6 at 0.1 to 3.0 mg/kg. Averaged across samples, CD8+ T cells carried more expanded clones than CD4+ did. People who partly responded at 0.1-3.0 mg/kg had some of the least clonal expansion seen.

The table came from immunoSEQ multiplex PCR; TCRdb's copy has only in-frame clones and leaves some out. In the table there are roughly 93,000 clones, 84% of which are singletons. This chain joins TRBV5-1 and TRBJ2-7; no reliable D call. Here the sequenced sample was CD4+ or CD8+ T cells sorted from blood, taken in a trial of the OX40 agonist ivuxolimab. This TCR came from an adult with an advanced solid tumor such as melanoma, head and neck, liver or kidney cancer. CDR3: CASSLEARSYEQYF. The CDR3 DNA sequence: TGCGCCAGCAGCTTGGAGGCCAGATCCTACGAGCAGTACTTC.